The rows below give T cell receptor beta chains drawn from one sample of a study of blood T cell repertoires in COVID-19. Profiled with immunoSEQ multiplex PCR; TCRdb holds only in-frame clones, not every one. This table holds around 200,000 clones, less than 85% found once. Sequencing input: PBMCs or T cells enriched from blood (not recorded which). Receptors were obtained from a woman aged 25 to 39 who had recovered from COVID-19. CDR3s include the opening cysteine and the closing phenylalanine or tryptophan. The D gene is left open where the match is weak. A clone size is listed for some rows: how often the clone was seen (once, few, many), or a class if it is expanded.

v_gene	d_gene	abundance	j_gene	CDR3aa	CDR3nt
TRBV5-5	.	.	TRBJ2-7	CASTPGYEQYF	TGTGCCAGCACCCCAGGATACGAGCAGTACTTC
TRBV10-2	.	.	TRBJ2-5	CASSGGETQYF	TGCGCCAGCAGTGGAGGAGAGACCCAGTACTTC
TRBV5-1	TRBD1	.	TRBJ1-2	CASSLGQGSGGYTF	TGCGCCAGCAGCTTGGGACAGGGGAGTGGCGGCTACACCTTC
TRBV27	TRBD2	.	TRBJ2-1	CASSSPSGLAGGPYSDEQFF	TGTGCCAGCAGCTCTCCCTCGGGACTAGCGGGGGGGCCCTACAGCGATGAGCAGTTCTTC
TRBV7-3	.	.	TRBJ2-3	CASSLLLAKDTQYF	TGTGCCAGCAGCTTATTGCTAGCGAAAGATACGCAGTATTTT
TRBV9	.	.	TRBJ1-1	CASSVGGRTEAFF	TGTGCCAGCAGCGTAGGGGGGCGCACTGAAGCTTTCTTT
TRBV7-2	.	once	TRBJ2-3	CASSLGGGGGFTDTQYF	TGTGCCAGCAGCCTAGGGGGAGGCGGGGGTTTCACAGATACGCAGTATTTT
TRBV19	TRBD2	once	TRBJ2-5	CASSISGTAGETQYF	TGTGCCAGTAGTATTAGCGGGACGGCGGGAGAGACCCAGTACTTC
TRBV3-1/TRBV3-2	.	.	TRBJ1-2	CASSNRDISGYTF	TGTGCCAGCAGCAACCGGGACATAAGTGGCTACACCTTC
TRBV6-2/TRBV6-3	.	few	TRBJ1-1	CASSNQGGDPEAFF	TGTGCCAGCAGCAATCAGGGAGGAGACCCTGAAGCTTTCTTT
TRBV18	.	.	TRBJ2-5	CASSPVDRTKETQYF	TGTGCCAGCTCACCAGTGGACAGAACTAAAGAGACCCAGTACTTC
TRBV19	TRBD1	.	TRBJ1-1	CASSMRQGAFSEAFF	TGTGCCAGTAGTATGAGACAGGGGGCGTTTTCGGAAGCTTTCTTT
TRBV29-1	.	.	TRBJ2-1	CSPQGQSSYNEQFF	TGCAGCCCCCAAGGACAGAGCTCCTACAATGAGCAGTTCTTC
TRBV5-1	.	.	TRBJ1-3	CASSLAVLSGSGNTIYF	TGCGCCAGCAGCTTGGCAGTCCTTTCGGGCTCTGGAAACACCATATATTTT
TRBV1	.	.	TRBJ2-3	CTSSPSRREGTDTQYF	TGCACCAGCAGCCCCAGTCGCCGGGAGGGCACAGATACGCAGTATTTT
TRBV2	.	.	TRBJ1-5	CASSETGSNQPQHF	TGTGCCAGCAGTGAAACAGGATCCAATCAGCCCCAGCATTTT
TRBV21-1	.	.	TRBJ2-7	CASRGQGIPYEQYF	TGTGCCAGCAGGGGACAGGGGATACCCTACGAGCAGTACTTC
TRBV2	TRBD2	.	TRBJ2-1	CASIGGSGVNNEQFF	TGTGCCAGCATCGGGGGTAGCGGGGTAAACAATGAGCAGTTCTTC
TRBV4-2	.	.	TRBJ2-2	CASAGAGELFF	TGTGCCAGCGCAGGGGCCGGGGAGCTGTTTTTT
TRBV5-4	.	.	TRBJ1-4	CASSLRGGGIRTNEKLFF	TGTGCCAGCAGCCTAAGAGGAGGTGGCATCCGAACTAATGAAAAACTGTTTTTT
TRBV5-5	.	.	TRBJ1-1	CASSFTRQDMNTEAFF	TGTGCCAGCAGCTTCACCCGACAGGACATGAACACTGAAGCTTTCTTT
TRBV7-6	.	.	TRBJ2-3	CASSLQGGFTDTQYF	TGTGCCAGCAGCTTACAGGGGGGATTCACAGATACGCAGTATTTT
TRBV23-1	.	.	TRBJ1-5	CASSHRDTGINQPQHF	TGCGCCAGCAGTCACCGCGATACAGGGATCAATCAGCCCCAGCATTTT
TRBV3-1/TRBV3-2	.	.	TRBJ1-5	CASSPTLGGSNQPQHF	TGTGCCAGCAGCCCGACTTTGGGGGGATCCAATCAGCCCCAGCATTTT
TRBV5-1	.	.	TRBJ2-5	CASSQGSETQYF	TGCGCCAGCAGCCAGGGGTCAGAGACCCAGTACTTC
TRBV27	TRBD2	once	TRBJ2-1	CASSKTSGITWLAEQFF	TGTGCCAGCAGTAAGACTAGCGGGATTACTTGGTTGGCTGAGCAGTTCTTC
TRBV5-4	TRBD1	once	TRBJ2-1	CASSYRTGDNEQFF	TGTGCCAGCAGCTACAGGACAGGGGACAATGAGCAGTTCTTC
TRBV18	TRBD2	.	TRBJ2-1	CASSSGTSVHEQFF	TGTGCCAGCTCATCCGGGACTAGCGTACATGAGCAGTTCTTC
TRBV28	.	once	TRBJ2-4	CASTRGGPILGAKNIQYF	TGTGCCAGCACGCGCGGGGGCCCAATCCTTGGCGCCAAAAACATTCAGTACTTC
TRBV19	.	.	TRBJ1-4	CASKGTGTNEKLFF	TGTGCCAGTAAGGGTACAGGCACTAATGAAAAACTGTTTTTT
TRBV7-3	.	.	TRBJ2-1	CASSLSRDDEQFF	TGTGCCAGCAGCTTAAGCAGGGATGATGAGCAGTTCTTC
TRBV7-2	TRBD1	.	TRBJ1-2	CASSQGTVPSGGHGYTF	TGTGCCAGCAGCCAAGGGACAGTCCCCAGCGGGGGCCATGGCTACACCTTC
TRBV5-1	.	.	TRBJ2-1	CASSIRAPQDNNEQFF	TGCGCCAGCAGCATAAGAGCTCCTCAAGATAACAATGAGCAGTTCTTC
TRBV7-9	.	.	TRBJ1-5	CASSKGGGNQPQHF	TGTGCCAGCAGCAAGGGGGGGGGCAATCAGCCCCAGCATTTT
TRBV7-2	.	few	TRBJ1-1	CASSLGPDTEAFF	TGTGCCAGCAGCTTAGGTCCAGACACTGAAGCTTTCTTT
TRBV11-3	.	.	TRBJ2-7	CASSLVQGYEQYF	TGTGCCAGCAGCTTAGTTCAGGGGTACGAGCAGTACTTC
TRBV2	.	.	TRBJ1-3	CASSAVGQNSGNTIYF	TGTGCCAGCAGTGCCGTAGGACAGAACTCTGGAAACACCATATATTTT
TRBV10-3	.	.	TRBJ1-2	CAIMGLNYGYTF	TGTGCCATCATGGGCCTCAACTATGGCTACACCTTC
TRBV5-1	.	.	TRBJ1-5	CASSLEGRGNQPQHF	TGCGCCAGCAGCTTGGAAGGGAGAGGCAATCAGCCCCAGCATTTT
TRBV20-1	.	.	TRBJ2-2	CSASGTLNSGELFF	TGCAGTGCTAGTGGGACATTAAACTCCGGGGAGCTGTTTTTT
TRBV19	TRBD1	few	TRBJ1-3	CASSEGAQGNTIYF	TGTGCCAGTAGCGAGGGGGCGCAAGGAAACACCATATATTTT
TRBV7-2	.	.	TRBJ1-2	CASSLVAGGDYGYTF	TGTGCCAGCAGCTTAGTCGCGGGGGGCGACTATGGCTACACCTTC
TRBV11-1	TRBD1	.	TRBJ2-5	CASSLVRGQETQYF	TGTGCCAGCAGCTTGGTCAGGGGGCAGGAGACCCAGTACTTC
TRBV19	TRBD2	.	TRBJ2-5	CASSMLASGQGETQYF	TGTGCCAGTAGTATGTTGGCTAGCGGGCAGGGGGAGACCCAGTACTTC
TRBV2	.	.	TRBJ1-1	CASRLSGIKNTEAFF	TGTGCCAGCAGACTAAGCGGGATAAAGAACACTGAAGCTTTCTTT
TRBV3-1/TRBV3-2	.	.	TRBJ2-7	CASGRSHEQYF	TGTGCCAGCGGGAGGTCCCACGAGCAGTACTTC
TRBV6-5	.	.	TRBJ1-5	CASRPRQNNQPQHF	TGTGCCAGCCGCCCAAGACAGAACAATCAGCCCCAGCATTTT
TRBV6-5	.	.	TRBJ2-1	CASSYRGYEQFF	TGTGCCAGCAGTTATCGCGGCTATGAGCAGTTCTTC
TRBV4-1	.	.	TRBJ2-1	CASSQDERPNSGEQFF	TGCGCCAGCAGCCAAGATGAGAGGCCGAACAGCGGGGAGCAGTTCTTC
TRBV5-1	.	.	TRBJ1-3	CASSLVGPDGNTIYF	TGCGCCAGCAGCTTGGTGGGCCCAGACGGAAACACCATATATTTT
TRBV10-3	.	.	TRBJ1-1	CAISDRGHTEAFF	TGTGCCATCAGTGATCGAGGGCACACTGAAGCTTTCTTT
TRBV5-1	.	.	TRBJ1-1	CASSWMPGSNTEAFF	TGCGCCAGCAGCTGGATGCCAGGGTCGAACACTGAAGCTTTCTTT
TRBV5-8	.	.	TRBJ2-7	CASSLVKEQYF	TGTGCCAGCAGCTTGGTAAAAGAGCAGTACTTC
TRBV19	TRBD1	.	TRBJ1-5	CASSILGQGALWQPQHF	TGTGCCAGTAGTATCCTGGGACAGGGGGCGCTTTGGCAGCCCCAGCATTTT
TRBV7-7	.	once	TRBJ2-1	CASSLGLGLGSYNEQFF	TGTGCTAGCAGCTTAGGTTTGGGACTGGGTTCCTACAATGAGCAGTTCTTC
TRBV28	.	.	TRBJ1-2	CASSFQNYGYTF	TGTGCCAGCAGTTTTCAGAACTATGGCTACACCTTC